The 31 T cell receptor beta chains in this list originate from one sample, sequenced in a study of blood T cell repertoires in COVID-19. Profiling relied on immunoSEQ multiplex PCR, and the TCRdb table lists in-frame clones only, not all of them. The table has about 120,000 clones, 81% seen once. Material for sequencing was peripheral blood. Source of these receptors: a man under 40 with COVID-19, enrolled during active disease.

V usage is TRBV21-1 and J usage is TRBJ1-5. TRBV21-1 has pseudogene status. The CDR3 covers 16 residues. Written as DNA, the CDR3 is TGTGCCAGCATCCGACCTGGAGGGCTTGGAGATCAGCCCCAGCATTTT. Translation: CASIRPGGLGDQPQHF.

The V gene is TRBV7-2, the J gene TRBJ1-1; TRBD1 might be the D (5 bases). Germline CDR1 is SGHTA and CDR2 is FQGNSA. V lost 5 bases and J lost 2, with 12 bases in between. This CDR3 region has 14 residues. The CDR3 nucleotides read TGTGCCAGCAGCCCTTCAGGGTTAAACACTGAAGCTTTCTTT. Translating it yields CASSPSGLNTEAFF.

CDR3 nucleotides: TGTGCCAGTAGTATAGCGGGAGGGGGCTATACTGAAGCTTTCTTT. It encodes CASSIAGGGYTEAFF. The chain carries TRBV19 and TRBJ1-1; TRBD1 matches at 7 bases. There are 15 residues in the CDR3. Trimming took 1 base from V and 5 from J; bases not matched to a gene: 7. CDR1 LNHDA and CDR2 SQIVND come from the germline V gene (reference sequence).

V usage is TRBV27 and J usage is TRBJ1-5; D unresolved. Per germline, CDR1 MNHEY and CDR2 SMNVEV (reference sequence). The CDR3 has 13 amino acids. The V gene lost 3 bases and the J gene lost 3 bases, with 6 bases spanning the gap. In nucleotides, the CDR3 is TGTGCCAGCAGTTTGTACTACAATCAGCCCCAGCATTTT. Translation gives CASSLYYNQPQHF.

CDR3 in DNA: TGTGCCAGCAGTCCGGACAGCCGCTATGGCTACACCTTC. Translated, it gives CASSPDSRYGYTF. The chain recombines TRBV11-3 with TRBJ1-2, with D tentatively TRBD1 (6 bases). This CDR3 spans 13 amino acids. V lost 6 bases, J lost 4 bases, and 12 bases lay in between. Germline V gene lookup returns CDR1 SGHNT and CDR2 YENEEA.

V gene TRBV6-5 combines with J gene TRBJ2-1, with D perhaps TRBD2 (7 bases). The CDR3 covers 16 residues. Trimming cost V 2 bases and J 8 bases, with 19 bases left between them. Germline V gene sequence: CDR1 MNHEY, CDR2 SVGAGI. The CDR3 nucleotides read TGTGCCAGCAGTTACACCCGAGGGGGGGGGAGCGATGAGCAGTTCTTC. Its translation: CASSYTRGGGSDEQFF.

This sequence joins TRBV7-9 and TRBJ1-1; TRBD1 might be the D (6 bases). V was pared by 2 bases and J by 0 bases, with 19 bases between. Germline lookup yields CDR1 SEHNR and CDR2 FQNEAQ (reference sequence). This CDR3 contains 18 residues. In DNA, the CDR3 is TGTGCCAGCAGCTTAAAGGGGAGGGGGACACTCATGAACACTGAAGCTTTCTTT. This codes for CASSLKGRGTLMNTEAFF.

This clone was counted ten times or more. This rearrangement joins TRBV4-1 to TRBJ2-1; TRBD1 agrees at 10 bases. The V gene's germline CDR1 is MGHRA and CDR2 YSYEKL. V shed 0 bases and J 6 bases; nucleotides not matched to a gene: 5. CDR3 length: 16 residues. The CDR3 sequence: CASSQEMGQGFNEQFF. The CDR3 DNA sequence: TGCGCCAGCAGCCAAGAAATGGGACAGGGGTTCAATGAGCAGTTCTTC.

CDR3 amino acids: CASSFWTGGDTDTQYF. CDR3 nucleotides: TGTGCCAGCAGCTTCTGGACAGGGGGTGACACAGATACGCAGTATTTT. The rearrangement joins TRBV5-5 to TRBJ2-3; 10 positions match TRBD1. Germline V gene data show CDR1 as SGHKS and CDR2 as YYEKEE (reference sequence). V gave up 2 bases and J gave up 2 bases; unmatched junction bases: 5. The CDR3 covers 16 residues.

The CDR3 sequence: CASNGLAEPTDTQYF. The DNA for the CDR3 is TGTGCCAGCAACGGACTAGCGGAACCCACAGATACGCAGTATTTT. The chain links TRBV9 to TRBJ2-3; 10 bases align to TRBD2. V gave up 6 bases and J gave up 2 bases; unmatched junction bases: 6. This CDR3 is built from 15 residues. Germline V CDR1 and CDR2: SGDLS, YYNGEE.

The gene calls are TRBV28 and TRBJ1-2, with 8 bases fitting TRBD1. Per the germline V gene, CDR1 is MDHEN and CDR2 is SYDVKM. The CDR3 is 14 amino acids. Trimming took 5 bases from V and 4 from J; bases not matched to a gene: 6. CDR3 amino acids: CASSIQGAAYGYTF. Here the CDR3 DNA reads TGTGCCAGCAGTATCCAGGGGGCAGCCTATGGCTACACCTTC.

The chain recombines TRBV3-1 (or the pseudogene TRBV3-2) with TRBJ2-1; 8 bases agree with TRBD2. Germline V gives CDR1 LGHDT, CDR2 YNNKEL (reference sequence). V dropped 4 bases and J dropped 0; count of bases not matched to a gene: 11. This CDR3 spans 18 amino acids. CDR3 DNA sequence: TGTGCCAGCAGCCGCCACGGCGGGGGGTGGAGCTCCTACAATGAGCAGTTCTTC. Translation gives CASSRHGGGWSSYNEQFF.

The CDR3, as DNA: TGTGCCAGCAGCGGAAAGAGGGATCAGCCCCAGCATTTT. Translated, it gives CASSGKRDQPQHF. V is TRBV6-5 and J is TRBJ1-5; D uncertain. Trimming left V 6 bases short and J 5 bases short, with 11 bases between. This CDR3 is 13 amino acids long. Germline loops: CDR1 MNHEY, CDR2 SVGAGI.

The rearrangement joins TRBV5-1 to TRBJ1-1, with 9 bases lining up with TRBD1. With 4 bases clipped from V and 7 bases from J, the junction kept 11 bases outside the gene matches. CDR3 length: 15 residues. Per germline, CDR1 SGHRS and CDR2 YFSETQ. CDR3 DNA: TGCGCCAGCAGCCCGGGGACAGGGTTAGAGAGTGAAGCTTTCTTT. Translated, it gives CASSPGTGLESEAFF.

The chain couples TRBV5-6 to TRBJ1-3; 9 bases align to TRBD1. Looked up from germline, CDR1 is SGHDT and CDR2 is YYEEEE. This CDR3 is 16 amino acids long. Trimming at V came to 0 bases and at J to 4 bases, leaving 5 bases not matched to a gene. CDR3 in DNA: TGTGCCAGCAGCTTGGACAGGGGGCTGGGAGGAAACACCATATATTTT. This encodes CASSLDRGLGGNTIYF.

V gene TRBV28 combines with J gene TRBJ1-5; D not certain. The CDR3 sequence is 12 residues long. Germline lookup yields CDR1 MDHEN and CDR2 SYDVKM. V was shortened by 3 bases and J by 7 bases, with 7 bases between the two germline ends. The CDR3 loop reads CASSFEPQPQHF. Written as DNA, the CDR3 is TGTGCCAGCAGTTTTGAGCCCCAGCCCCAGCATTTT.

Comment on this clone: This same CDR3 is encoded by further DNA sequences in the sample. The chain uses TRBV5-1 and TRBJ1-2; weak D call: TRBD1 (5 bases). Trimming stripped 5 bases from V and 5 bases from J, with 10 bases between. Germline V lookup: CDR1 SGHRS, CDR2 YFSETQ. This CDR3 comprises 12 residues. The DNA of the CDR3 is TGCGCCAGCAGGCAGGGCCTATATGGCTACACCTTC. This sequence encodes CASRQGLYGYTF.

The V and J genes are TRBV20-1 and TRBJ2-1; 10 nucleotides line up with TRBD2. Germline trimming cut 3 bases from V and 5 bases from J; bases unmatched to any gene: 4. In germline, CDR1 is DFQATT, CDR2 SNEGSKA (reference sequence). The CDR3 has 14 amino acids. CDR3: CSASGTSVHNEQFF. In nucleotides, the CDR3 is TGCAGTGCTAGTGGGACTAGCGTACACAATGAGCAGTTCTTC.

This clone was observed a few times. The chain carries TRBV7-3 and TRBJ2-1, with 8 bases matching TRBD2. Trimming cost V 1 base and J 8 bases; bases outside gene matches: 7. The CDR3 covers 15 residues. CDR1 is SGHTA and CDR2 is FQGTGA in the germline V gene. CDR3 bases: TGTGCCAGCAGCTTAATGGGGACTAGTCGGGATGAGCAGTTCTTC. Translation: CASSLMGTSRDEQFF.

J is TRBJ1-1 and V is TRBV27; TRBD1 matches at 7 bases. CDR3 size: 16 residues. The V segment lost 6 bases and the J segment 6 bases; nucleotides outside the gene matches: 16. The V gene's germline CDR1 is MNHEY and CDR2 SMNVEV (reference sequence). The CDR3 here is CASSRQGFGARAEAFF. The CDR3 bases are TGTGCCAGCAGCAGACAGGGATTTGGGGCGAGGGCTGAAGCTTTCTTT.

This clone was picked up a small number of times. The genes are TRBV11-2 and TRBJ1-4, with 8 positions matching TRBD1. CDR3 size: 17 residues. CDR1 is SGHAT and CDR2 is FQNNGV in the germline V gene. V dropped 7 bases and J dropped 5; count of bases not matched to a gene: 15. CDR3: CASTNRGQGLENEKLFF. The CDR3 region has the DNA TGTGCCAGCACCAATCGCGGACAGGGTCTGGAGAATGAAAAACTGTTTTTT.

The chain employs TRBV5-1 and TRBJ1-1; D is perhaps TRBD1 (6 bases). Germline V gene sequence: CDR1 SGHRS, CDR2 YFSETQ. The CDR3 runs to 16 residues. Trimming cost V 0 bases and J 2 bases, with 14 bases left between them. CDR3 in DNA: TGCGCCAGCAGCTTGGCCCTTCAGGGGCGTAACACTGAAGCTTTCTTT. The encoded protein is CASSLALQGRNTEAFF.

The chain is built from TRBV6-1 and TRBJ1-1; weak D call: TRBD1 (5 bases). Trimming shortened V by 1 base and J by 1 base, and 10 bases separated the two germline ends. The CDR3 is made up of 15 amino acids. CDR1 is MNHNS and CDR2 is SASEGT in the germline V gene. The CDR3 region has the DNA TGTGCCAGCAGTGAAGTTGCAGGGCCGAACACTGAAGCTTTCTTT. Amino acid sequence: CASSEVAGPNTEAFF.

The chain couples TRBV11-2 to TRBJ2-7; D unresolved. Germline values: CDR1 SGHAT, CDR2 FQNNGV. V lost 4 bases to trimming and J lost 1 base, with 14 bases between them. The CDR3 extends over 15 amino acids. The CDR3 reads CASSSISTVSYEQYF. As DNA, the CDR3 is TGTGCCAGCAGCTCAATATCTACAGTATCCTACGAGCAGTACTTC.

CDR3 nucleotide sequence: TGTGCCATCAGTCGGGACTTCCAAGAGACCCAGTACTTC. Amino acids: CAISRDFQETQYF. J is TRBJ2-5 and V is TRBV10-3; a weak D match, TRBD2 (6 bases). Trimming pared 5 bases from V and 1 base from J, leaving 8 bases between. The V gene's germline CDR1 is ENHRY and CDR2 SYGVKD. The length of the CDR3 is 13 residues.

The V call is TRBV4-2, the J call TRBJ1-2, with D hard to call. Germline CDR1 and CDR2: LGHNA and YNFKEQ. The CDR3 is made up of 13 amino acids. V lost 4 bases and J lost 5, with 11 bases in between. The CDR3 bases are TGTGCCAGCAGCCCGGGGAGGGTGTATGGCTACACCTTC. Residues: CASSPGRVYGYTF.

This clone has only one observation. The chain recombines TRBV27 with TRBJ1-4; 11 nucleotides match TRBD1. This CDR3 has 16 residues. The germline CDR1 and CDR2 sequences are MNHEY and SMNVEV (reference sequence). After removal of 5 bases from V and 3 bases from J, the junction contained 5 bases not matched to a gene. For the CDR3, the DNA is TGTGCCAGCAGTATAGGACAGGGGGCTCCTAATGAAAAACTGTTTTTT. The encoded protein is CASSIGQGAPNEKLFF.

V is TRBV28 and J is TRBJ1-5; 8 bases align to TRBD1. The CDR3 contains 15 residues. V shed 2 bases, J shed 7 bases, and the junction held 7 bases outside the gene matches. In germline, CDR1 is MDHEN, CDR2 SYDVKM. The CDR3 coding sequence is TGTGCCAGCAGTTTACCGGGACAGGAGGCACAGCCCCAGCATTTT. The encoded protein is CASSLPGQEAQPQHF. Full variable domain (outside the CDR3, taken from reference TRBV28 and TRBJ1-5): DVKVTQSSRYLVKRTGEKVFLECVQDMDHENMFWYRQDPGLGLRLIYFSYDVKMKEKGDIPEGYSVSREKKERFSLILESASTNQTSMYLCASSLPGQEAQPQHFGDGTRLSIL.

The chain couples TRBV5-1 to TRBJ2-2; 10 bases line up with TRBD1. Germline V lookup: CDR1 SGHRS, CDR2 YFSETQ. The CDR3 spans 12 residues. Losses at the gene ends were 4 bases for V and 15 bases for J; bases not matched to a gene: 6. CDR3: CASSPGQGRMFF. The CDR3 region has the DNA TGCGCCAGCAGCCCGGGACAGGGGAGGATGTTTTTT.

The chain has TRBV5-1 and TRBJ2-7; possibly TRBD1 for D (6 bases). The CDR3 spans 11 residues. The V gene lost 5 bases and the J gene lost 4 bases, with 7 bases spanning the gap. The germline V gene has CDR1 SGHRS and CDR2 YFSETQ. In DNA, the CDR3 is TGCGCCAGCAGAGGGACATACGAGCAGTACTTC. It encodes CASRGTYEQYF.

The V and J genes are TRBV13 and TRBJ2-7; 10 nucleotides match TRBD2. The CDR3 contains 16 residues. V shed 1 base and J 3 bases; nucleotides not matched to a gene: 6. Germline CDR1 and CDR2: PRHDT and FYEKMQ (reference sequence). CDR3 loop: CASSLASGGAYYEQYF. CDR3 in DNA: TGTGCCAGCAGCTTAGCCAGCGGGGGGGCCTACTACGAGCAGTACTTC.